The rows below give T cell receptor beta chains drawn from one sample of a study of vaccination effects on CD4 cells after COVID-19. These receptors have no known antigen. Data came from immunoSEQ multiplex PCR; TCRdb stores just in-frame clones and leaves some out. The sample records approximately 50,000 clones, nearly 80% being singletons. The sample in question was CD4+ T cells from PBMCs cultured with HCoV-OC43 spike peptides, obtained before COVID-19 vaccination. Receptor source: a human donor who received a COVID-19 vaccine. Both conserved end residues are part of each CDR3.

TRBJ1-1 TRBV6-5 CASSFSTAMNTEAFF
TRBJ2-1 TRBV11-2 CASSLDPAGGEFF
TRBJ1-6 TRBV6-4 CASSVGTENSPLHF
TRBJ2-3 TRBV5-1 CASSDLTGAPVTDTQYF
TRBJ2-1 TRBV5-1 CASRLAGDLYNEQFF
TRBJ1-1 TRBV5-1 CASVPGTGALNTEAFF
TRBJ1-4 TRBV30 CAWSIGANEKLFF
TRBJ1-4 TRBV4-1 CASSQDDTGVEKLFF
TRBJ2-3 TRBV6-5 CASCRTASTDTQYF
TRBJ2-2 TRBV9 CASSVGGRDPIGELFF
TRBJ2-2 TRBV7-3 CASSLATGLNTGELFF
TRBJ1-4 TRBV5-1 CASSSGQTNEKLFF
TRBJ1-6 TRBV19 CASSTSGARMRNSPLHF
TRBJ2-5 TRBV18 CASGLQETQYF
TRBJ2-5 TRBV18 CASSPTSGGETQYF
TRBJ2-3 TRBV6-4 CASSRTGFLTDTQYF
TRBJ1-3 TRBV5-1 CARQTGSPLSGNTIYF
TRBJ2-2 TRBV29-1 CSVRTGISTGELFF
TRBJ2-3 TRBV19 CASSIGRQLTDTQYF
TRBJ1-2 TRBV2 CATQDKSYTF
TRBJ2-5 TRBV6-4 CASSAYQETQYF
TRBJ1-2 TRBV6-5 CASTTGDGYTF
TRBJ2-5 TRBV5-1 CASRLGGLDQETQYF
TRBJ1-1 TRBV6-5 CASSYSAGRTEAFF
TRBJ1-1 TRBV2 CASSEGGNTEAFF
TRBJ1-1 TRBV6-5 CASSPVAITGAFF
TRBJ1-5 TRBV7-2 CASSFGDQPQHF
TRBJ2-3 TRBV6-6 CASSSRGSVFDTQYF
TRBJ2-4 TRBV29-1 CSVTDDKNIQYF
TRBJ1-2 TRBV20-1 CSAGSGYTF
TRBJ1-5 TRBV6-5 CASNLGEGSQPQHF
TRBJ1-6 TRBV24-1 CATSDSRGTPLHF
TRBJ2-5 TRBV3-1/TRBV3-2 CASRTQGNEETQYF
TRBJ2-3 TRBV5-8 CASSRGHVSSTDTQYF
TRBJ1-6 TRBV28 CASRVGDTSPLHF